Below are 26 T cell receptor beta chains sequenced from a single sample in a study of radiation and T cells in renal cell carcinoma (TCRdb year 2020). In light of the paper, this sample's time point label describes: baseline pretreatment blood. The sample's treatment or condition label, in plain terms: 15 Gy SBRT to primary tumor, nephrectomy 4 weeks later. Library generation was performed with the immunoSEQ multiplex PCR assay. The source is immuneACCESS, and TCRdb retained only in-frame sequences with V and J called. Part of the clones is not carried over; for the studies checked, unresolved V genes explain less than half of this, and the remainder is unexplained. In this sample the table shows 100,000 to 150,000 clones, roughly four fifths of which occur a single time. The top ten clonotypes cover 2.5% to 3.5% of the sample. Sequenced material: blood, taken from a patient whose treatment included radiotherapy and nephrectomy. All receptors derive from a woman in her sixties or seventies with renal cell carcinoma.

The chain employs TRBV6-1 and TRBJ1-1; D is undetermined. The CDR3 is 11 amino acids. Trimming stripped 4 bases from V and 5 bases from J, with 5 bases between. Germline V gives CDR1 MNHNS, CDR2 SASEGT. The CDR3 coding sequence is TGTGCCAGCAGTGTCGTAACTGAAGCTTTCTTT. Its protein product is CASSVVTEAFF.

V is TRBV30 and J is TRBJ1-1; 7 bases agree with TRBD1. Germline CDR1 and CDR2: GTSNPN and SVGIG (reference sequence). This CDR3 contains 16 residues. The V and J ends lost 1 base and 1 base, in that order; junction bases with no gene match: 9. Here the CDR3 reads CAWSEPNRGKNTEAFF. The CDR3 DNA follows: TGTGCCTGGAGTGAACCCAACAGGGGTAAGAACACTGAAGCTTTCTTT.

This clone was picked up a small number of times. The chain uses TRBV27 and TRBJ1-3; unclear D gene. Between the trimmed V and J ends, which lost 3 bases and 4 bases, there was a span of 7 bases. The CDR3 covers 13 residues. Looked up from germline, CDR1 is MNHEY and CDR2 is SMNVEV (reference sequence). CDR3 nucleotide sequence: TGTGCCAGCAGTTTTCTGGGGGGAAACACCATATATTTT. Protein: CASSFLGGNTIYF.

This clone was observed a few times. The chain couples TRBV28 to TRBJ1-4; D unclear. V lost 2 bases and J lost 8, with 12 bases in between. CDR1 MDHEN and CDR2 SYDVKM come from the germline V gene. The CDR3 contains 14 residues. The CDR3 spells CASSLGRQSEKLFF. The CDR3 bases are TGTGCCAGCAGTTTAGGCCGCCAATCCGAAAAACTGTTTTTT.

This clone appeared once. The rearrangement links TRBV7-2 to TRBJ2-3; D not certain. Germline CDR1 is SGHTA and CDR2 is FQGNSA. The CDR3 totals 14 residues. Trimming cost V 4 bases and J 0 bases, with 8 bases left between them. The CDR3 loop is CASSSTLSTDTQYF. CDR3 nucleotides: TGTGCCAGCAGCTCTACCTTGAGCACAGATACGCAGTATTTT. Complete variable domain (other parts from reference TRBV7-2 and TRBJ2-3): GAGVSQSPSNKVTEKGKDVELRCDPISGHTALYWYRQSLGQGLEFLIYFQGNSAPDKSGLPSDRFSAERTGGSVSTLTIQRTQQEDSAVYLCASSSTLSTDTQYFGPGTRLTVL.

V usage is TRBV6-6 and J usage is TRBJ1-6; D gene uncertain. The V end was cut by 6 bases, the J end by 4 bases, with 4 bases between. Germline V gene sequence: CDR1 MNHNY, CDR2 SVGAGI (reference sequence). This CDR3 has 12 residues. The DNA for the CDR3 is TGTGCCAGCAGCCGGTATAATTCACCCCTCCACTTT. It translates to CASSRYNSPLHF.

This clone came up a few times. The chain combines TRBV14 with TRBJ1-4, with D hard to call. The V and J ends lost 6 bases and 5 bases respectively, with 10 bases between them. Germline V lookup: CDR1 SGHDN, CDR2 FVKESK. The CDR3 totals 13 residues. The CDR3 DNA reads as TGTGCCAGCAGTCGGCATACAAATGAAAAACTGTTTTTT. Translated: CASSRHTNEKLFF.

CDR3 residues: CASSRTGNEQYF. The CDR3, as DNA: TGTGCCAGCAGCCGGACAGGGAACGAGCAGTACTTC. This chain links TRBV5-6 with TRBJ2-7; 8 bases are a match to TRBD1. The V gene end was trimmed by 4 bases and the J gene end by 5 bases; junction bases not matched to a gene: 2. The CDR3 totals 12 residues. The germline CDR1 and CDR2 sequences are SGHDT and YYEEEE.

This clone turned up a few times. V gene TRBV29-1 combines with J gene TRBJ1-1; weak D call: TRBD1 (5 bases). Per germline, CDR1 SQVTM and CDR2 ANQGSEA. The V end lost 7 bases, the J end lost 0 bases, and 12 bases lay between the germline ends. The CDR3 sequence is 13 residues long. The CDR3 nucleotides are TGCAGCGGGAAGGACACGATGAACACTGAAGCTTTCTTT. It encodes CSGKDTMNTEAFF.

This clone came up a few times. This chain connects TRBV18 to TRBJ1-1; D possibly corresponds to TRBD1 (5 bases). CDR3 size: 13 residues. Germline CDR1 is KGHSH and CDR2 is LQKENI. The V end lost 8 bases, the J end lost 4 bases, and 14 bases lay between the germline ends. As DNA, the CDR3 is TGTGCCAGCAAAAAAGGGGATGGCACTGAAGCTTTCTTT. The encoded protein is CASKKGDGTEAFF.

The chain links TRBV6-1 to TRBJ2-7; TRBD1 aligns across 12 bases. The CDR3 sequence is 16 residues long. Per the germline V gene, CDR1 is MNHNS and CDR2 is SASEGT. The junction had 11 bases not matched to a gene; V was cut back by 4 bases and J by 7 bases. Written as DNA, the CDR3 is TGTGCCAGCAGTGTATCCCCTCCGGGACAGGGGGCTGAGCAGTACTTC. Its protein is CASSVSPPGQGAEQYF.

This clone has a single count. The CDR3 reads CASSLAEGGGEYF. Here the CDR3 DNA reads TGCGCCAGCAGCTTGGCAGAAGGGGGAGGGGAGTACTTC. This chain connects TRBV5-1 to TRBJ2-7; weak D call: TRBD2 (7 bases). The CDR3 consists of 13 residues. Germline CDR1 SGHRS, CDR2 YFSETQ. The V gene lost 0 bases and the J gene lost 11 bases, with 15 bases spanning the gap.

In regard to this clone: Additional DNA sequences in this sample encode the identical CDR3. DNA of the CDR3: TGCGCCAGCAGCATAGGAGAGACCCAGTACTTC. It codes for CASSIGETQYF. This sequence joins TRBV5-1 and TRBJ2-5, with D uncertain. The germline V gene has CDR1 SGHRS and CDR2 YFSETQ. The CDR3 has 11 residues. Trimming shortened V by 4 bases and J by 4 bases, and 5 bases separated the two germline ends.

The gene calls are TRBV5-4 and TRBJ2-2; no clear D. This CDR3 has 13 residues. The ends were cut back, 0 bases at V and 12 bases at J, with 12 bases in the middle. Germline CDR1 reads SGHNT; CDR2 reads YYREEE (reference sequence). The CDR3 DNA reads TGTGCCAGCAGCTTGGAGGAAGACCAGCAGCTGTTTTTT. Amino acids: CASSLEEDQQLFF.

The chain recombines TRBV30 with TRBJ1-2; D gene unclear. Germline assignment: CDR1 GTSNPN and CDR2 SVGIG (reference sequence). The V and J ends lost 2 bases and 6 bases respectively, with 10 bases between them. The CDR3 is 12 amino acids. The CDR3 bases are TGTGCCTGGAGTCCAAGGGTGGATGGCTACACCTTC. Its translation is CAWSPRVDGYTF.

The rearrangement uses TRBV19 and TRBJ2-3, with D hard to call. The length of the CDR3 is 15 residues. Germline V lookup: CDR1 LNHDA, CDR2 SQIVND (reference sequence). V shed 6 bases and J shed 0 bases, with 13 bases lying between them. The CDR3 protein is CASRIGPSSTDTQYF. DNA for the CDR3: TGTGCCAGTAGGATTGGCCCTTCAAGCACAGATACGCAGTATTTT.

The CDR3 nucleotides are TGCAGCGTTCACAGGGCTGGGGCCAACGTCCTGACTTTC. Its translation: CSVHRAGANVLTF. The chain combines TRBV29-1 with TRBJ2-6; D may be TRBD1 (6 bases). The CDR3 has 13 residues. V lost 5 bases and J 2 bases, leaving 7 bases between the germline ends. The germline CDR1 and CDR2 sequences are SQVTM and ANQGSEA. Full variable domain (outside the CDR3, taken from reference TRBV29-1 and TRBJ2-6): SAVISQKPSRDICQRGTSLTIQCQVDSQVTMMFWYRQQPGQSLTLIATANQGSEATYESGFVIDKFPISRPNLTFSTLTVSNMSPEDSSIYLCSVHRAGANVLTFGAGSRLTVL.

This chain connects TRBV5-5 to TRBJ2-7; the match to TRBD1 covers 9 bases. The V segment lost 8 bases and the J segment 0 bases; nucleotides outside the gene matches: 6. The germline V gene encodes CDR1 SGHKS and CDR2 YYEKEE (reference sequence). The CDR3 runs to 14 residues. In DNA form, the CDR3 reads TGTGCCAGTTGGACAGGGGCCTCCTCCTACGAGCAGTACTTC. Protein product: CASWTGASSYEQYF.

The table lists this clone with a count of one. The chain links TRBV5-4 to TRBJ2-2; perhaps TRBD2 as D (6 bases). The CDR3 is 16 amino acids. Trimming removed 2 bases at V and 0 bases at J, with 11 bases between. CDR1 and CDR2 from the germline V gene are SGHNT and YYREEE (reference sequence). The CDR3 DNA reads TGTGCCAGCAGCTTTTACGGGACTGCGAACACCGGGGAGCTGTTTTTT. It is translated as CASSFYGTANTGELFF. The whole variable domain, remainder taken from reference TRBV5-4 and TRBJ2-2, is ETGVTQSPTHLIKTRGQQVTLRCSSQSGHNTVSWYQQALGQGPQFIFQYYREEENGRGNFPPRFSGLQFPNYSSELNVNALELDDSALYLCASSFYGTANTGELFFGEGSRLTVL.

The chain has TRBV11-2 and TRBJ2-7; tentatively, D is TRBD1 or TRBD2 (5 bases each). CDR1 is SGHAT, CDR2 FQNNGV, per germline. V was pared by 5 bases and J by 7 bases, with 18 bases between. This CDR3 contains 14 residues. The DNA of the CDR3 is TGTGCCAGCAGCCGCGCGCAATCGAGGGGTGAGCAGTACTTC. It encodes CASSRAQSRGEQYF. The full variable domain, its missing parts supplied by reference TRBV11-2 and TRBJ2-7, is EAGVAQSPRYKIIEKRQSVAFWCNPISGHATLYWYQQILGQGPKLLIQFQNNGVVDDSQLPKDRFSAERLKGVDSTLKIQPAKLEDSAVYLCASSRAQSRGEQYFGPGTRLTVT.

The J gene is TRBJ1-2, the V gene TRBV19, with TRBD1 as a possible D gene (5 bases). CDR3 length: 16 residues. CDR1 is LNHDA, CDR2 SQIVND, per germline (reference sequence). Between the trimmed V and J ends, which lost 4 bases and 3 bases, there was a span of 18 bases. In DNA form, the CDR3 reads TGTGCCAGTAGTACCGGGACGCCAAGATTTGACTATGGCTACACCTTC. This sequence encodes CASSTGTPRFDYGYTF.

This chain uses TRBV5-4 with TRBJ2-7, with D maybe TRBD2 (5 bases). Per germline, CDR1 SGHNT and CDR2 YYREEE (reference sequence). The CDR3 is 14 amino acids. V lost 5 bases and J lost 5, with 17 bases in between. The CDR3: CASRLFGGGDEQYF. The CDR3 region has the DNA TGTGCCAGCAGGTTGTTTGGAGGAGGTGACGAGCAGTACTTC.

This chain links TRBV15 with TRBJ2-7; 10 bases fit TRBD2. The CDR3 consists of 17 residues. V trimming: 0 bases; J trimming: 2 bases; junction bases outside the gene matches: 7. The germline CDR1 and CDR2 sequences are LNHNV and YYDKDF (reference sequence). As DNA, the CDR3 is TGTGCCACCAGCAGAGATAGGCTAGCGGGAGTCACCTACGAGCAGTACTTC. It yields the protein CATSRDRLAGVTYEQYF.

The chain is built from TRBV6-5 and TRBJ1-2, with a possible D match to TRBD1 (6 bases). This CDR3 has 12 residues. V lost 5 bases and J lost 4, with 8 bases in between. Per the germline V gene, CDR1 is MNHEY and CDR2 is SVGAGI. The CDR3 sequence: CASSGQPYGYTF. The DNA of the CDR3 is TGTGCCAGCAGTGGACAGCCCTATGGCTACACCTTC.

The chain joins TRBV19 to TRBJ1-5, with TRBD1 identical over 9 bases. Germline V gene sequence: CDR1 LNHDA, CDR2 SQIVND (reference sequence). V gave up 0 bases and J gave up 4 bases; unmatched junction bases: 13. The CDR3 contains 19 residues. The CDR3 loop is CASSIDLGSGTGFNQPQHF. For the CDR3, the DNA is TGTGCCAGTAGTATAGATTTGGGTTCCGGGACAGGGTTTAATCAGCCCCAGCATTTT.

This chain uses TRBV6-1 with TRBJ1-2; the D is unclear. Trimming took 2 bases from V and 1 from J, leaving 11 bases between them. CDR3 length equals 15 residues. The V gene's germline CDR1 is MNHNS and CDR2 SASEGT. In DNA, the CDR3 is TGTGCCAGCAGTGAAACCGGACCCTTTAACTATGGCTACACCTTC. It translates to CASSETGPFNYGYTF.